This T cell receptor (beta chain) was identified in a study of early T cells in non-severe SARS-CoV-2 infection. Points from the study as a whole: VDJdb-based annotation leaned toward anti-spike CD8 responses and missed private and CD4 specificities.

TCRdb re-derived calls from the 5' RACE reads in MiXCR, one entry per CDR3 protein. The sample yields fewer than 40,000 distinct CDR3 sequences, approximately 5.6% seen once. CDR1 is SGHTA, CDR2 FQGTGA, per germline. The CDR3 length is 13 residues. The V and J ends lost 5 bases and 3 bases respectively, with 8 bases between them. This clonotype was detected ten times or more. Its antigen remains unknown. Sequencing input: whole blood. The clonotype comes from an adult who was a healthcare worker with PCR-confirmed SARS-CoV-2 infection or an uninfected control (not recorded which). V gene TRBV7-3 combines with J gene TRBJ1-5; possibly TRBD1 for D (5 bases). The CDR3, as DNA: TGTGCCAGCAGCCGGGGGTCCAATCAGCCCCAGCATTTT. This codes for CASSRGSNQPQHF.